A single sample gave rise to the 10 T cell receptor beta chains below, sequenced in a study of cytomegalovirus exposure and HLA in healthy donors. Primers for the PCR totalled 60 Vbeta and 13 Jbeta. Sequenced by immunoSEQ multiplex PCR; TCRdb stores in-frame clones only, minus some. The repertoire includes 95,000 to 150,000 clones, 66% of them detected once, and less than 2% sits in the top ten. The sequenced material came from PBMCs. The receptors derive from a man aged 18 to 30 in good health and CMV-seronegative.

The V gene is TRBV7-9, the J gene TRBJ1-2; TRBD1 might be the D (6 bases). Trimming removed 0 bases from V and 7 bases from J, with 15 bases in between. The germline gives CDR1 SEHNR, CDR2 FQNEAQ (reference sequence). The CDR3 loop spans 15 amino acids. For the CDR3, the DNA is TGTGCCAGCAGCTTAGCCCTACCAGGGGTTGGTGGCTACACCTTC. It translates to CASSLALPGVGGYTF.

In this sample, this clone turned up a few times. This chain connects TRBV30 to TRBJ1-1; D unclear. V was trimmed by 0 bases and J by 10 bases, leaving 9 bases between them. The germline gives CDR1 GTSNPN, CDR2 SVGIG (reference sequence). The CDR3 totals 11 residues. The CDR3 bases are TGTGCCTGGAGTGTACGACTCTCAGCTTTCTTT. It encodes CAWSVRLSAFF.

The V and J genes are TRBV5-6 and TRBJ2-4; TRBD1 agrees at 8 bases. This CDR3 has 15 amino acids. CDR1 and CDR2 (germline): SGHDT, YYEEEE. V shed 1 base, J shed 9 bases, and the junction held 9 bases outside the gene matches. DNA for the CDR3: TGTGCCAGCAGCTTGATGACCTTCGACAGGGGCATTCAGTACTTC. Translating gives CASSLMTFDRGIQYF.

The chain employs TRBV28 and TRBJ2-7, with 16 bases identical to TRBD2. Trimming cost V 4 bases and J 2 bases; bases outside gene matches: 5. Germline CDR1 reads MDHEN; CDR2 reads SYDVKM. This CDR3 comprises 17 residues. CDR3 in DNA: TGTGCCAGCAGTTCACCGGGACTAGCGGGAGGGACCTACGAGCAGTACTTC. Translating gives CASSSPGLAGGTYEQYF.

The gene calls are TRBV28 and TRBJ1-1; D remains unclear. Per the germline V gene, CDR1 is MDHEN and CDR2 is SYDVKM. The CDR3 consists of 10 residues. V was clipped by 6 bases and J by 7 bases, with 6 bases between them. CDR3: CASSPGEAFF. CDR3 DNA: TGTGCCAGCAGCCCCGGTGAAGCTTTCTTT.

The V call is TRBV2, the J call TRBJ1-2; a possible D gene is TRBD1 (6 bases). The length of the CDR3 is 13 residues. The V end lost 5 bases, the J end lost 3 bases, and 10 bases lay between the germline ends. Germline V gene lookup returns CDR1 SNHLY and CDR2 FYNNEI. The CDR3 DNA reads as TGTGCCAGCAGTTGGACAGCCGACTATGGCTACACCTTC. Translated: CASSWTADYGYTF.

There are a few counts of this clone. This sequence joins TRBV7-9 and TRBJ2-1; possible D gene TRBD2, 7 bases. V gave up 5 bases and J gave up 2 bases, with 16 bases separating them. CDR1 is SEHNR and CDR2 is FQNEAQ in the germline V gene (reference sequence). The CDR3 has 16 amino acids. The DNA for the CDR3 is TGTGCCAGCAGCCCCCTGGGAGGGGGGGCCTACAATGAGCAGTTCTTC. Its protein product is CASSPLGGGAYNEQFF.

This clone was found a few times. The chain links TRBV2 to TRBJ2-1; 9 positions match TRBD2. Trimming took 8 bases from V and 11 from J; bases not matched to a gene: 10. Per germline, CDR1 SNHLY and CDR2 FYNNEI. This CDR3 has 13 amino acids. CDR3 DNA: TGTGCCAGCGCCGGGACTAGCTTTTTTAAGCAGTTCTTC. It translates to CASAGTSFFKQFF.

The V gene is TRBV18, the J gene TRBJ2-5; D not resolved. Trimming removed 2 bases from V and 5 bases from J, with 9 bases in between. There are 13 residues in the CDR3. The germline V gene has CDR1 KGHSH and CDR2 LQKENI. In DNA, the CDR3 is TGTGCCAGCTCACCAGGTAGCACGGAGACCCAGTACTTC. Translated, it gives CASSPGSTETQYF. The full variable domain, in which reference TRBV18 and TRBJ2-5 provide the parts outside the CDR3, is NAGVMQNPRHLVRRRGQEARLRCSPMKGHSHVYWYRQLPEEGLKFMVYLQKENIIDESGMPKERFSAEFPKEGPSILRIQQVVRGDSAAYFCASSPGSTETQYFGPGTRLLVL.

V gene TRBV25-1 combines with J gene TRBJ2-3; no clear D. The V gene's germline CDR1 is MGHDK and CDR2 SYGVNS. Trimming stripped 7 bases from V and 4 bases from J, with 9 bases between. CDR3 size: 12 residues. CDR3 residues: CASTGRADTQYF. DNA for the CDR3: TGTGCCAGCACCGGCCGGGCAGATACGCAGTATTTT. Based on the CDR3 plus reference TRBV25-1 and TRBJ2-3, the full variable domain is EADIYQTPRYLVIGTGKKITLECSQTMGHDKMYWYQQDPGMELHLIHYSYGVNSTEKGDLSSESTVSRIRTEHFPLTLESARPSHTSQYLCASTGRADTQYFGPGTRLTVL.